The clone carrying this TCR beta chain was recorded only once. This record belongs to a study of T cells in Graves' hyperthyroidism and ophthalmopathy. The ends were cut back, 8 bases at V and 9 bases at J, with 11 bases in the middle. This CDR3 has 11 amino acids. Germline V CDR1 and CDR2: SQVTM, ANQGSEA. Researchers amplified the TCR beta CDR3 regions from RNA transcripts. A first-round RT-PCR of the TCR CDR3 used the HTBI primer set. Using its own MiXCR run on the multiplex PCR reads, TCRdb lists one record per CDR3 protein. The repertoire holds over 700,000 distinct CDR3 sequences, with 35% to 40% as singletons. Around 9.8 ml fresh peripheral blood yielded the PBMCs.

Sequencing was done on a sample of blood. This sequence originates from a young man with Graves' hyperthyroidism. V usage is TRBV29-1 and J usage is TRBJ1-6, with D uncertain. CDR3 protein: CSLWESSPLHF. The DNA of the CDR3 is TGCAGCTTGTGGGAGAGTTCACCCCTCCACTTT.